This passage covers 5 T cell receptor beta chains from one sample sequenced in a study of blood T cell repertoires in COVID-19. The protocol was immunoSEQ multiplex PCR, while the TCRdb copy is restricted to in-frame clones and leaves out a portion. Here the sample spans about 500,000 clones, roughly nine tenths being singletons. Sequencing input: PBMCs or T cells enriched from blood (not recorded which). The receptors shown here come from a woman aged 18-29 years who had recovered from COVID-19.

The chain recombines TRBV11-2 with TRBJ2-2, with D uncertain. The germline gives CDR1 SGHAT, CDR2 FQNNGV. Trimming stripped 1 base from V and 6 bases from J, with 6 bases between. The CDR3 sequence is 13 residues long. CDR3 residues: CASSLVVPGELFF. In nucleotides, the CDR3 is TGTGCCAGCAGCTTAGTCGTTCCCGGGGAGCTGTTTTTT.

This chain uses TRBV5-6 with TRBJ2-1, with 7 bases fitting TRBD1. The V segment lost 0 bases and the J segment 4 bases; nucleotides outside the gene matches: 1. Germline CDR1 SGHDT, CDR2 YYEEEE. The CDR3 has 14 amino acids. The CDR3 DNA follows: TGTGCCAGCAGCTTGGGGGACAGTTACAATGAGCAGTTCTTC. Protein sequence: CASSLGDSYNEQFF.

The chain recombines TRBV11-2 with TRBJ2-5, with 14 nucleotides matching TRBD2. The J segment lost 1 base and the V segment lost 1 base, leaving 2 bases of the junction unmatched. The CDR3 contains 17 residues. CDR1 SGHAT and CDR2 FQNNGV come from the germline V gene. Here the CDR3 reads CASSLGTSGGPQETQYF. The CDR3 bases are TGTGCCAGCAGCTTAGGGACTAGCGGGGGGCCCCAAGAGACCCAGTACTTC.

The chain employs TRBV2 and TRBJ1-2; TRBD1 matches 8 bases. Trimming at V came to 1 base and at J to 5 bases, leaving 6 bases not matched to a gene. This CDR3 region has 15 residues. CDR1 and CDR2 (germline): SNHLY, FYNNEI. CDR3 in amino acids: CASSEVGGQGYGYTF. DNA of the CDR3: TGTGCCAGCAGTGAAGTGGGTGGACAGGGTTATGGCTACACCTTC.

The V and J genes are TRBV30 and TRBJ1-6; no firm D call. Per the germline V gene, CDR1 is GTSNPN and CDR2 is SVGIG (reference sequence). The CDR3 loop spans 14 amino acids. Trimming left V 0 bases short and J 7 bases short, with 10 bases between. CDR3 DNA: TGTGCCTGGAGTGTATGGCAGTACAATTCACCCCTCCACTTT. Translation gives CAWSVWQYNSPLHF.